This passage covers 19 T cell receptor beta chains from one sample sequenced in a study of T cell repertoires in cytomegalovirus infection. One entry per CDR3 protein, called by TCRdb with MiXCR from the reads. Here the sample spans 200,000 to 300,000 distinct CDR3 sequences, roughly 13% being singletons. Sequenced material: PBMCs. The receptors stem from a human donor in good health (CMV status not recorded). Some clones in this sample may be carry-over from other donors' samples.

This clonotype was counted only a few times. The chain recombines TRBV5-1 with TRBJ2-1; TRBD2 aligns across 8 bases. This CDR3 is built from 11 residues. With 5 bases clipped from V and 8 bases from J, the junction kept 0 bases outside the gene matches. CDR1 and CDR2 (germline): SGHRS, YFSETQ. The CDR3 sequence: CASRAGDEQFF. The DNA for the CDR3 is TGCGCCAGCAGAGCGGGGGATGAGCAGTTCTTC.

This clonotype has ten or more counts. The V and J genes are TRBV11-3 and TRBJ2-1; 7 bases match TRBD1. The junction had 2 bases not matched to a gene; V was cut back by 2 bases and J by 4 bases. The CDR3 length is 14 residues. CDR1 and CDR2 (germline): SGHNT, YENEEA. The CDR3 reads CASSLSGGYNEQFF. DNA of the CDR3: TGTGCCAGCAGCTTATCAGGGGGATACAATGAGCAGTTCTTC.

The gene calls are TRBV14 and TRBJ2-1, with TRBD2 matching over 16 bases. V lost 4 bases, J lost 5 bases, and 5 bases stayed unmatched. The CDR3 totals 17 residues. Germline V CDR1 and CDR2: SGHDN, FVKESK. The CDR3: CASSPRGLAGGNNEQFF. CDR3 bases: TGTGCCAGCAGCCCGAGGGGACTAGCGGGAGGGAACAATGAGCAGTTCTTC.

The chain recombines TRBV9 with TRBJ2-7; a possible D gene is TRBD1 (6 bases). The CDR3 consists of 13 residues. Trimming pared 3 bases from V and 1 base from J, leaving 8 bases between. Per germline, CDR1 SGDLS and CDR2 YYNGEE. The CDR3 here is CASSATGSYEQYF. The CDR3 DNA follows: TGTGCCAGCAGCGCCACAGGGTCCTACGAGCAGTACTTC.

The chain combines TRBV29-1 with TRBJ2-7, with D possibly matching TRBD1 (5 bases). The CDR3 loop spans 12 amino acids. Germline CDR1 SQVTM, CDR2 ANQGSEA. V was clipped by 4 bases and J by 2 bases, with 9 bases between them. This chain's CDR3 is CSVVGQAYEQYF. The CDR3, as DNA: TGCAGCGTTGTAGGACAAGCCTACGAGCAGTACTTC.

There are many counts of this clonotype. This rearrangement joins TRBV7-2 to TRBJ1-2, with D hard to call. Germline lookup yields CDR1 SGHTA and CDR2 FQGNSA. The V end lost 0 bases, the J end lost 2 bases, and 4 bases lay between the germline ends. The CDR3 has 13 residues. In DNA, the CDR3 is TGTGCCAGCAGCTTAGCAGGGAACTATGGCTACACCTTC. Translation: CASSLAGNYGYTF.

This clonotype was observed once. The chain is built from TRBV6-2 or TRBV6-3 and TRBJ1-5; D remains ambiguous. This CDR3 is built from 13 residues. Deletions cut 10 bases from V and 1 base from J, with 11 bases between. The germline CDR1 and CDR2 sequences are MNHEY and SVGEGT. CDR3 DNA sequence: TGTGCCATCTCCAATGCCAGCAATCAGCCCCAGCATTTT. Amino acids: CAISNASNQPQHF.

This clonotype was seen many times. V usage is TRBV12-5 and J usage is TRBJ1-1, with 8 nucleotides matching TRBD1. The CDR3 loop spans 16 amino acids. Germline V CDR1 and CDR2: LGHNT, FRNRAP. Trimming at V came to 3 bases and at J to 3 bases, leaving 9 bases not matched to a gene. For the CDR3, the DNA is TGTGCTAGTGGTTTAGGACAGGGTGGAGGTGACACTGAAGCTTTCTTT. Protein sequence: CASGLGQGGGDTEAFF.

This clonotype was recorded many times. CDR3: CASSFTSIYSGNTIYF. The CDR3 DNA is TGTGCCAGCAGTTTTACTTCGATATACTCTGGAAACACCATATATTTT. The chain is built from TRBV12-3 or TRBV12-4 and TRBJ1-3; D not certain. V was shortened by 3 bases and J by 0 bases, with 12 bases between the two germline ends. The CDR3 has 16 amino acids.

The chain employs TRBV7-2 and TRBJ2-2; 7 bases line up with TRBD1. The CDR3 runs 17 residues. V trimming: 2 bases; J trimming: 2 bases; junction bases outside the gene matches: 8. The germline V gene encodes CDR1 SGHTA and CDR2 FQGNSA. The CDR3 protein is CASSLTGVPLNTGELFF. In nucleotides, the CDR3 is TGTGCCAGCAGCTTAACAGGGGTCCCCTTAAACACCGGGGAGCTGTTTTTT.

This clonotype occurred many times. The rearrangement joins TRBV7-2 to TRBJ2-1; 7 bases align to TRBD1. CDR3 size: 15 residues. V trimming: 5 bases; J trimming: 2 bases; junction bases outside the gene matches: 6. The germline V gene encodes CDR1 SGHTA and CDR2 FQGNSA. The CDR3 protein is CASSPRTGTYNEQFF. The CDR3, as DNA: TGTGCCAGCAGCCCAAGGACAGGAACCTACAATGAGCAGTTCTTC.

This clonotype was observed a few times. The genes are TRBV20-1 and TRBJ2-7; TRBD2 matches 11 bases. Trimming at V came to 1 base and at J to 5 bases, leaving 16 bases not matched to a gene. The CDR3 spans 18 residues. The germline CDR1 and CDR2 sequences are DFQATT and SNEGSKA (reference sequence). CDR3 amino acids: CSARGGLAGGTRLHEQYF. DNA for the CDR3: TGCAGTGCTAGAGGAGGTCTAGCGGGAGGAACTAGGCTCCACGAGCAGTACTTC.

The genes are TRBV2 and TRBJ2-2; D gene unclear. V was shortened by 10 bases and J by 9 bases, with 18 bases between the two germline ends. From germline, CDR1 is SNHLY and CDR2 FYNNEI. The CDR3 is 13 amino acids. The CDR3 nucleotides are TGTGCCATCCAGTCCCGCCTCGGCTGGGAGCTGTTTTTT. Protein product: CAIQSRLGWELFF.

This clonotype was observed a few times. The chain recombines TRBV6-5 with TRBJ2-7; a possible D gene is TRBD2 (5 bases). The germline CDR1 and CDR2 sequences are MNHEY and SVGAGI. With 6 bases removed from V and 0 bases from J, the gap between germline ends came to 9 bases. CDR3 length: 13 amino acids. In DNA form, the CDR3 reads TGTGCCAGCAGCGGACTGATCTCCTACGAGCAGTACTTC. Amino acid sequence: CASSGLISYEQYF.

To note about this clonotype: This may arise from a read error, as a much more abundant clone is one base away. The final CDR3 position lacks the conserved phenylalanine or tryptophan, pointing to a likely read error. DNA of the CDR3: TGTGCCAGCAGCTTAGTGGTGACCACTGAAGCTTTCGTT. This encodes CASSLVVTTEAFV. The chain couples TRBV7-9 to TRBJ1-1; no firm D call. CDR1 and CDR2 (germline): SEHNR, FQNEAQ (reference sequence). CDR3 length: 13 amino acids. Between the trimmed V and J ends, which lost 1 base and 4 bases, there was a span of 7 bases.

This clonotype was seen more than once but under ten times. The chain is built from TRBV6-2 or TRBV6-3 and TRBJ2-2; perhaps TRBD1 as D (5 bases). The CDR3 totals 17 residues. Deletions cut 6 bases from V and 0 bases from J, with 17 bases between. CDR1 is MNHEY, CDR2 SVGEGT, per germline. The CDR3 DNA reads TGTGCCAGCAGCCGACAGCTCCTCCTCTCGAACACCGGGGAGCTGTTTTTT. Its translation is CASSRQLLLSNTGELFF.

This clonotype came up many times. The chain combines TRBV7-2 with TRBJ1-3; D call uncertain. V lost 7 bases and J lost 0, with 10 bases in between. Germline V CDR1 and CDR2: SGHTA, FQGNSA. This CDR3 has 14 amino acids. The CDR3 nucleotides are TGTGCCAGCACCCATCATAGCTCTGGAAACACCATATATTTT. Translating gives CASTHHSSGNTIYF.

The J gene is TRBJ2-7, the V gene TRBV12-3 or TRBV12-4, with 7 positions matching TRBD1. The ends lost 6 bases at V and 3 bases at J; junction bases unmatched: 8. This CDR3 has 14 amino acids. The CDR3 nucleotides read TGTGCCAGCAGCCCGACAGGGAAGGGCTACGAGCAGTACTTC. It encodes CASSPTGKGYEQYF.

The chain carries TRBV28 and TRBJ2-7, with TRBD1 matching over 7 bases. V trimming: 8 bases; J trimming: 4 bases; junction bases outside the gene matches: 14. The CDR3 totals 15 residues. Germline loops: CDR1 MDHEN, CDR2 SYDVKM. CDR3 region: CASRGGLGGGYEQYF. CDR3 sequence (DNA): TGTGCCAGCCGGGGCGGATTAGGGGGCGGGTACGAGCAGTACTTC.